A selection of T cell receptor beta chains follows, all from one sample in a study of shared T cell receptors in the human thymus. Assay: immunoSEQ multiplex PCR; the TCRdb copy retains only in-frame clones and omits some. Among around 730,000 clones, 80% to 90% were seen once, and the ten largest hold around 0.0094%. The sample was also reused in another study, on human thymus T cells.

Material: thymocytes. The origin of the receptors is a girl less than two years old with a congenital heart defect. Both conserved end residues are part of each CDR3. The order of the fields is J gene, D gene, V gene, clone size, CDR3 DNA, CDR3 protein. A D gene is named only where the DNA matches it firmly. A clone size is listed for some rows: how often the clone was seen (once, few, many), or a class if it is expanded.

j_call: TRBJ1-5
d_call: .
v_call: TRBV15
clone_size: once
cdr3_nt: TGTGCCACCAGCAGACCTCAGAACCTCAATCAGCCCCAGCATTTT
cdr3_aa: CATSRPQNLNQPQHF

j_call: TRBJ1-4
d_call: .
v_call: TRBV18
clone_size: .
cdr3_nt: TGTGCCAGCTCATCCTACAGGTTCCTTAATGAAAAACTGTTTTTT
cdr3_aa: CASSSYRFLNEKLFF

j_call: TRBJ1-2
d_call: .
v_call: TRBV28
clone_size: .
cdr3_nt: TGTGCCAGCAGGTCCCTCAGGTTCTATGGCTACACCTTC
cdr3_aa: CASRSLRFYGYTF

j_call: TRBJ2-7
d_call: .
v_call: TRBV11-3
clone_size: .
cdr3_nt: TGTGCCAGCAGCTTAGACGGTTACGAGCAGTACTTC
cdr3_aa: CASSLDGYEQYF

j_call: TRBJ2-5
d_call: TRBD1
v_call: TRBV6-1
clone_size: .
cdr3_nt: TGTGCCAGCAGTGCCGGGACAGGGTATCAAGAGACCCAGTACTTC
cdr3_aa: CASSAGTGYQETQYF

j_call: TRBJ2-5
d_call: .
v_call: TRBV14
clone_size: .
cdr3_nt: TGTGCCAGCAGCCAAGCCCCTGAGGAGGGGAAAGAGACCCAGTACTTC
cdr3_aa: CASSQAPEEGKETQYF

j_call: TRBJ2-2
d_call: TRBD1
v_call: TRBV10-2
clone_size: .
cdr3_nt: TGCGCCAGCAGTCCTCCAGGGGGCTCTAGGAACACCGGGGAGCTGTTTTTT
cdr3_aa: CASSPPGGSRNTGELFF

j_call: TRBJ1-1
d_call: .
v_call: TRBV5-6
clone_size: .
cdr3_nt: TGTGCCAGCAGCTTGAGGGGGAACACTGAAGCTTTCTTT
cdr3_aa: CASSLRGNTEAFF

j_call: TRBJ1-3
d_call: .
v_call: TRBV4-1
clone_size: few
cdr3_nt: TGCGCCAGCAGCCAAGATCTCGGAGCGGCACCCTCTGGAAACACCATATATTTT
cdr3_aa: CASSQDLGAAPSGNTIYF

j_call: TRBJ2-7
d_call: .
v_call: TRBV27
clone_size: .
cdr3_nt: TGTGCCAGCACTAAAGGGACGTCCAGGGGTTGGAACGAGCAGTACTTC
cdr3_aa: CASTKGTSRGWNEQYF

j_call: TRBJ1-2
d_call: .
v_call: TRBV29-1
clone_size: .
cdr3_nt: TGCAGCGTAGCCCTTGCGGGTCGTTTGAGGAGCTACACCTTC
cdr3_aa: CSVALAGRLRSYTF

j_call: TRBJ1-2
d_call: TRBD1
v_call: TRBV7-2
clone_size: .
cdr3_nt: TGTGCCAGCAGCTGGGGACAGTCTCACTATGGCTACACCTTC
cdr3_aa: CASSWGQSHYGYTF

j_call: TRBJ2-7
d_call: .
v_call: TRBV28
clone_size: .
cdr3_nt: TGTGCCAGCAGTTTACACAGGGTGTCATACGAGCAGTACTTC
cdr3_aa: CASSLHRVSYEQYF

j_call: TRBJ2-3
d_call: .
v_call: TRBV20-1
clone_size: .
cdr3_nt: TGCAGTGCTAGAGGGCCAGATACGCAGTATTTT
cdr3_aa: CSARGPDTQYF

j_call: TRBJ2-5
d_call: .
v_call: TRBV12-2
clone_size: once
cdr3_nt: TGTGCAAGTCGTAGACAGGGGAAGGGCCAAGAGACCCAGTACTTC
cdr3_aa: CASRRQGKGQETQYF

j_call: TRBJ1-1
d_call: TRBD1
v_call: TRBV5-1
clone_size: .
cdr3_nt: TGCGCCAGCAGCTCGGCCCTGGGACAGGGGCCATCGCAAAACAGGGAAGCTTTCTTT
cdr3_aa: CASSSALGQGPSQNREAFF

j_call: TRBJ1-2
d_call: TRBD1
v_call: TRBV5-1
clone_size: .
cdr3_nt: TGCGCCAGCAGCTTACAAGGGGGACAGGGAGGGTACTATGGCTACACCTTC
cdr3_aa: CASSLQGGQGGYYGYTF

j_call: TRBJ1-5
d_call: .
v_call: TRBV7-8
clone_size: .
cdr3_nt: TGTGCCAGCAGCTTAGGGGGGGGGTACGGGAGCAATCAGCCCCAGCATTTT
cdr3_aa: CASSLGGGYGSNQPQHF

j_call: TRBJ2-1
d_call: .
v_call: TRBV5-4
clone_size: .
cdr3_nt: TGTGCCAGCAGCTCGCGGCAGGGATGGCCCAATGAGCAGTTCTTC
cdr3_aa: CASSSRQGWPNEQFF

j_call: TRBJ1-1
d_call: .
v_call: TRBV4-1
clone_size: .
cdr3_nt: TGCGCCAGCAGCCAGGCAGGGAACACTGAAGCTTTCTTT
cdr3_aa: CASSQAGNTEAFF

j_call: TRBJ2-1
d_call: .
v_call: TRBV4-3
clone_size: once
cdr3_nt: TGCGCCAGCAGCCAAATCCGGGGACTCCCCTACAATGAGCAGTTCTTC
cdr3_aa: CASSQIRGLPYNEQFF

j_call: TRBJ1-2
d_call: .
v_call: TRBV5-1
clone_size: few
cdr3_nt: TGCGCCAGCAGCTTGGAAACAGGGAGGGTAAACTATGGCTACACCTTC
cdr3_aa: CASSLETGRVNYGYTF

j_call: TRBJ1-2
d_call: TRBD1
v_call: TRBV6-1
clone_size: .
cdr3_nt: TGTGCCAGCAGTGCCAGGGGGGAAGGGGGCTACACCTTC
cdr3_aa: CASSARGEGGYTF

j_call: TRBJ1-1
d_call: .
v_call: TRBV4-1
clone_size: .
cdr3_nt: TGCGCCAGCAGCCCCTACAAGAGACAGAACACTGAAGCTTTCTTT
cdr3_aa: CASSPYKRQNTEAFF

j_call: TRBJ2-7
d_call: TRBD2
v_call: TRBV6-5
clone_size: few
cdr3_nt: TGTGCCAGCAGTTACTCACTAGCGGGCTCCTACGAGCAGTACTTC
cdr3_aa: CASSYSLAGSYEQYF

j_call: TRBJ2-3
d_call: .
v_call: TRBV6-1
clone_size: .
cdr3_nt: TGTGCCAGCGAATTCACGGCAGATACGCAGTATTTT
cdr3_aa: CASEFTADTQYF

j_call: TRBJ2-2
d_call: .
v_call: TRBV9
clone_size: few
cdr3_nt: TGTGCCAGCAGCGCCAGCCCCAGTAACAGGGAAAACGACACCGGGGAGCTGTTTTTT
cdr3_aa: CASSASPSNRENDTGELFF

j_call: TRBJ1-6
d_call: TRBD1
v_call: TRBV5-1
clone_size: once
cdr3_nt: TGCGCCAGCAGCTCACACAGGGGGCAGGATTCCCCCCTCCACTTT
cdr3_aa: CASSSHRGQDSPLHF

j_call: TRBJ1-2
d_call: TRBD1
v_call: TRBV27
clone_size: .
cdr3_nt: TGTGCCAGCAGTTCCAGGACAGGGCTCGACTATGGCTACACCTTC
cdr3_aa: CASSSRTGLDYGYTF

j_call: TRBJ2-3
d_call: .
v_call: TRBV18
clone_size: .
cdr3_nt: TGTGCCAGCTCACCAAAAAGTGGCTCAACCGGGGATCATACGCAGTATTTT
cdr3_aa: CASSPKSGSTGDHTQYF

j_call: TRBJ1-2
d_call: .
v_call: TRBV4-1
clone_size: .
cdr3_nt: TGCGCCAGCAGCCCTACCGGGGATCCCTATGGCTACACCTTC
cdr3_aa: CASSPTGDPYGYTF

j_call: TRBJ2-3
d_call: .
v_call: TRBV19
clone_size: .
cdr3_nt: TGTGCCAGTAGTAGGGAATGGACACTGGAATCCACAGATACGCAGTATTTT
cdr3_aa: CASSREWTLESTDTQYF

j_call: TRBJ1-2
d_call: TRBD1
v_call: TRBV5-1
clone_size: .
cdr3_nt: TGCGCCAGCAGCCCTGACAGGGGCAACTATGGCTACACCTTC
cdr3_aa: CASSPDRGNYGYTF

j_call: TRBJ2-5
d_call: .
v_call: TRBV9
clone_size: .
cdr3_nt: TGTGCCAGCAGCGTAGTACCCTCTTTATATAAGGGGGGGCAAGAGACCCAGTACTTC
cdr3_aa: CASSVVPSLYKGGQETQYF

j_call: TRBJ2-1
d_call: TRBD1
v_call: TRBV27
clone_size: .
cdr3_nt: TGTGCCAGCAGTTCACTCGGACAGGGCCCCTACAATGAGCAGTTCTTC
cdr3_aa: CASSSLGQGPYNEQFF

j_call: TRBJ2-1
d_call: .
v_call: TRBV6-5
clone_size: .
cdr3_nt: TGTGCCAGCAGCCACGGGACAAGCTCCTACAATGAGCAGTTCTTC
cdr3_aa: CASSHGTSSYNEQFF

j_call: TRBJ2-7
d_call: .
v_call: TRBV27
clone_size: .
cdr3_nt: TGTGCCAGCAAGGGGCTAATCTGGGACGAGCAGTACTTC
cdr3_aa: CASKGLIWDEQYF

j_call: TRBJ1-5
d_call: .
v_call: TRBV6-1
clone_size: .
cdr3_nt: TGTGCCAGCAGTGAAGGAGAGCCCCAGCATTTT
cdr3_aa: CASSEGEPQHF

j_call: TRBJ1-2
d_call: .
v_call: TRBV29-1
clone_size: .
cdr3_nt: TGCAGCGTTGTGGTTGAATGTGCGGATGGCTACACCTTC
cdr3_aa: CSVVVECADGYTF

j_call: TRBJ1-4
d_call: .
v_call: TRBV13
clone_size: .
cdr3_nt: TGTGCCAGCAGCTCTAGGAAAAATAATGAAAAACTGTTTTTT
cdr3_aa: CASSSRKNNEKLFF

j_call: TRBJ1-2
d_call: .
v_call: TRBV25-1
clone_size: .
cdr3_nt: TGTGCCAGCAGTGATTCGCGGCGGGGCTTGGGTGGCTACACCTTC
cdr3_aa: CASSDSRRGLGGYTF

j_call: TRBJ1-5
d_call: TRBD1
v_call: TRBV7-4
clone_size: .
cdr3_nt: TGTGCCAGCAGCTTAGGCGGGACAGGACCCTTCAATCAGCCCCAGCATTTT
cdr3_aa: CASSLGGTGPFNQPQHF

j_call: TRBJ2-1
d_call: TRBD2
v_call: TRBV28
clone_size: .
cdr3_nt: TGTGCCAGCAGTTTGACTAGCGGGGGGCCTTACTCCTACAATGAGCAGTTCTTC
cdr3_aa: CASSLTSGGPYSYNEQFF

j_call: TRBJ1-4
d_call: .
v_call: TRBV6-1
clone_size: .
cdr3_nt: TGTGCCAGCAGTGAAGGGGGTACGGGAGGGAAACTGTTTTTT
cdr3_aa: CASSEGGTGGKLFF

j_call: TRBJ2-5
d_call: TRBD2
v_call: TRBV11-2
clone_size: .
cdr3_nt: TGTGCCAGCAGCTTAGACCGACTAGCGGGGCAAGAGACCCAGTACTTC
cdr3_aa: CASSLDRLAGQETQYF

j_call: TRBJ1-2
d_call: TRBD1
v_call: TRBV28
clone_size: .
cdr3_nt: TGTGCCAGCAGTTCCGACAGGGGTTTCATTAACTATGGCTACACCTTC
cdr3_aa: CASSSDRGFINYGYTF

j_call: TRBJ1-4
d_call: .
v_call: TRBV14
clone_size: .
cdr3_nt: TGTGCCAGCAGCCGCAATCCTGAGGGCCTTGAAAAACTGTTTTTT
cdr3_aa: CASSRNPEGLEKLFF

j_call: TRBJ1-2
d_call: TRBD1
v_call: TRBV28
clone_size: .
cdr3_nt: TGTGCCAGCAGTTTAGGGACAGGCTATGGCTACACCTTC
cdr3_aa: CASSLGTGYGYTF

j_call: TRBJ2-1
d_call: .
v_call: TRBV2
clone_size: .
cdr3_nt: TGTGCCAGCAAGGACAGTCGAAGTAGAGACCAGTTCTTC
cdr3_aa: CASKDSRSRDQFF

j_call: TRBJ2-1
d_call: TRBD1
v_call: TRBV2
clone_size: .
cdr3_nt: TGTGCCAGCAGTGATAGGGACAGCTACAATGAGCAGTTCTTC
cdr3_aa: CASSDRDSYNEQFF

j_call: TRBJ1-1
d_call: .
v_call: TRBV18
clone_size: .
cdr3_nt: TGTGCCAGCTCACCACACGAGGGTGACACTGAAGCTTTCTTT
cdr3_aa: CASSPHEGDTEAFF

j_call: TRBJ1-5
d_call: .
v_call: TRBV18
clone_size: .
cdr3_nt: TGTGCCAGCTCACCCGGCAGGTGGAAGCCCCAGCATTTT
cdr3_aa: CASSPGRWKPQHF

j_call: TRBJ1-6
d_call: .
v_call: TRBV20-1
clone_size: .
cdr3_nt: TGCAGTGTTGACAAGAATTCACCCCTCCACTTT
cdr3_aa: CSVDKNSPLHF

j_call: TRBJ2-7
d_call: TRBD1
v_call: TRBV28
clone_size: .
cdr3_nt: TGTGCCAGCAGCCCCCTGGTCTCGACAGGGCAAAGGTCCTCCTACGAGCAGTACTTC
cdr3_aa: CASSPLVSTGQRSSYEQYF

j_call: TRBJ2-5
d_call: TRBD2
v_call: TRBV11-2
clone_size: .
cdr3_nt: TGTGCCAGCAGCTTAGGTTCGGGGGGGCGAGAGACCCAGTACTTC
cdr3_aa: CASSLGSGGRETQYF

j_call: TRBJ1-1
d_call: .
v_call: TRBV5-4
clone_size: .
cdr3_nt: TGTGCCAGCAGCCCGAAAAAACAGGTATCCACTGAAGCTTTCTTT
cdr3_aa: CASSPKKQVSTEAFF

j_call: TRBJ2-2
d_call: .
v_call: TRBV28
clone_size: .
cdr3_nt: TGTGCCAGCAGTTTTACCCCCCAGGGGAGGGCCGGGGAGCTGTTTTTT
cdr3_aa: CASSFTPQGRAGELFF

j_call: TRBJ2-1
d_call: .
v_call: TRBV6-6
clone_size: .
cdr3_nt: TGTGCCAGCAGCCAAGAGGACGGGATTGAGGCCAATGAGCAGTTCTTC
cdr3_aa: CASSQEDGIEANEQFF

j_call: TRBJ1-3
d_call: .
v_call: TRBV5-4
clone_size: .
cdr3_nt: TGTGCCAGCAGCTTGAGTCAGGGTGGAGAAAACACCATATATTTT
cdr3_aa: CASSLSQGGENTIYF

j_call: TRBJ1-5
d_call: .
v_call: TRBV5-1
clone_size: few
cdr3_nt: TGCGCCAGCAGCACAGGGAACGGACAGCCCCAGCATTTT
cdr3_aa: CASSTGNGQPQHF